Presented here are 14 T cell receptor beta chains from one specimen sequenced in a study of cytomegalovirus exposure and HLA in healthy donors. 60 Vbeta and 13 Jbeta primers were used in PCR. Produced via immunoSEQ multiplex PCR; TCRdb's table is partial and in-frame only. This sample has 120,000 to 150,000 clones, with 72% found just once. Sequenced material: PBMCs. The source is a man aged 40-55 years in good health and CMV-seronegative.

The CDR3 sequence is CASRKGAANTGELFF. The CDR3 DNA follows: TGTGCCAGCAGAAAGGGGGCTGCGAACACCGGGGAGCTGTTTTTT. The chain combines TRBV9 with TRBJ2-2; 7 nucleotides agree with TRBD1. J gave up 0 bases and V 5 bases, and 4 bases lay outside the gene matches. This CDR3 contains 15 residues. Per germline, CDR1 SGDLS and CDR2 YYNGEE.

The V and J genes are TRBV10-1 and TRBJ2-2; TRBD2 matches 7 bases. Germline V gene data show CDR1 as WNHNN and CDR2 as SYGVQD (reference sequence). The ends lost 8 bases at V and 4 bases at J; junction bases unmatched: 7. The CDR3 runs 14 residues. This CDR3 is CASREEGATGELFF. The DNA for the CDR3 is TGCGCCAGCCGGGAGGAAGGGGCCACCGGGGAGCTGTTTTTT.

The rearrangement uses TRBV28 and TRBJ2-7; possible D gene TRBD1, 6 bases. In germline, CDR1 is MDHEN, CDR2 SYDVKM. The CDR3 has 12 residues. V dropped 5 bases and J dropped 2 bases, with 7 bases sitting between them. Here the CDR3 DNA reads TGTGCCAGCAGTAAGGGGGCCTACGAGCAGTACTTC. This codes for CASSKGAYEQYF.

This chain uses TRBV5-1 with TRBJ1-2; D not certain. The CDR3 loop spans 14 amino acids. Looked up from germline, CDR1 is SGHRS and CDR2 is YFSETQ. The V end was cut by 1 base, the J end by 0 bases, with 7 bases between. CDR3 in DNA: TGCGCCAGCAGCTTGTTCGGGGCTAACTATGGCTACACCTTC. It codes for CASSLFGANYGYTF. Full variable domain (rest looked up from reference TRBV5-1 and TRBJ1-2): KAGVTQTPRYLIKTRGQQVTLSCSPISGHRSVSWYQQTPGQGLQFLFEYFSETQRNKGNFPGRFSGRQFSNSRSEMNVSTLELGDSALYLCASSLFGANYGYTFGSGTRLTVV.

The chain combines TRBV27 with TRBJ2-3, with D possibly TRBD1 on 5 matching bases. CDR1 and CDR2 from the germline V gene are MNHEY and SMNVEV (reference sequence). Trimming removed 2 bases at V and 2 bases at J, with 11 bases between. CDR3 length: 15 amino acids. CDR3 sequence reads: CASSLLGATTDTQYF. The CDR3 DNA sequence: TGTGCCAGCAGTTTACTAGGGGCCACCACAGATACGCAGTATTTT.

V usage is TRBV7-3 and J usage is TRBJ2-3, with D unresolved. V lost 5 bases and J lost 0, with 9 bases in between. Germline V lookup: CDR1 SGHTA, CDR2 FQGTGA. CDR3 length equals 14 residues. The CDR3 nucleotides are TGTGCCAGCAGCCCTATGACTAGCACAGATACGCAGTATTTT. Translated, it gives CASSPMTSTDTQYF. The whole variable domain, filled in from reference TRBV7-3 and TRBJ2-3, reads GAGVSQTPSNKVTEKGKYVELRCDPISGHTALYWYRQSLGQGPEFLIYFQGTGAADDSGLPNDRFFAVRPEGSVSTLKIQRTERGDSAVYLCASSPMTSTDTQYFGPGTRLTVL.

The chain has TRBV2 and TRBJ1-5; tentative D call: TRBD1 (6 bases). V lost 5 bases and J lost 3, with 11 bases in between. This CDR3 spans 14 amino acids. Germline CDR1 reads SNHLY; CDR2 reads FYNNEI. The CDR3 nucleotides read TGTGCCAGCAGTCTGGACAGATACAATCAGCCCCAGCATTTT. This gives the protein CASSLDRYNQPQHF. Complete variable domain (other parts from reference TRBV2 and TRBJ1-5): EPEVTQTPSHQVTQMGQEVILRCVPISNHLYFYWYRQILGQKVEFLVSFYNNEISEKSEIFDDQFSVERPDGSNFTLKIRSTKLEDSAMYFCASSLDRYNQPQHFGDGTRLSIL.

The chain is built from TRBV5-1 and TRBJ1-6, with a tentative D call TRBD1 (6 bases). The CDR3 spans 15 residues. Germline-derived CDR1 and CDR2 are SGHRS and YFSETQ. Trimming pared 0 bases from V and 7 bases from J, leaving 11 bases between. DNA of the CDR3: TGCGCCAGCAGCTTGGCGGGTCAGGGGAATTCACCCCTCCACTTT. This gives the protein CASSLAGQGNSPLHF.

The chain combines TRBV4-2 with TRBJ2-5; tentative D call: TRBD2 (7 bases). There are 20 residues in the CDR3. V was trimmed by 4 bases and J by 5 bases, leaving 32 bases between them. The germline V gene encodes CDR1 LGHNA and CDR2 YNFKEQ. The CDR3 bases are TGTGCCAGCAGCCGAGGACAGACTAGGAGCGGGGCTCCCCCTGGGGAGACCCAGTACTTC. Residues: CASSRGQTRSGAPPGETQYF.

This clone has a single count. This chain uses TRBV6-5 with TRBJ2-5, with D hard to call. The J call may be faulty, since TRBJ2-7 better matches the DNA end. The CDR3 spans 12 residues. Germline V CDR1 and CDR2: MNHEY, SVGAGI. This chain's CDR3 is CASSSPYYEQYF. CDR3 DNA sequence: TGTGCCAGCAGTTCCCCCTACTACGAGCAGTACTTC.

This chain connects TRBV5-1 to TRBJ2-5; 7 bases fit TRBD2. The CDR3 extends over 13 amino acids. From germline, CDR1 is SGHRS and CDR2 YFSETQ. The V and J ends lost 4 bases and 2 bases, in that order; junction bases with no gene match: 2. The CDR3 DNA reads as TGCGCCAGCAGCCGCGGGAGACAAGAGACCCAGTACTTC. Its translation is CASSRGRQETQYF.

This chain joins TRBV28 and TRBJ1-5; perhaps TRBD1 as D (6 bases). Germline CDR1 reads MDHEN; CDR2 reads SYDVKM. Between the trimmed V and J ends, which lost 2 bases and 6 bases, there was a span of 11 bases. This CDR3 has 14 residues. The CDR3 protein is CASSLVQGGQPQHF. The CDR3 bases are TGTGCCAGCAGTTTAGTACAGGGCGGTCAGCCCCAGCATTTT.

The chain has TRBV19 and TRBJ1-1; D remains ambiguous. Germline V gene data show CDR1 as LNHDA and CDR2 as SQIVND (reference sequence). The V and J ends lost 6 bases and 7 bases respectively, with 9 bases between them. The CDR3 totals 11 residues. In DNA, the CDR3 is TGTGCCAGTAGAGCGGGATATGAAGCTTTCTTT. This encodes CASRAGYEAFF. Looking up the rest from reference TRBV19 and TRBJ1-1 gives the full variable domain: DGGITQSPKYLFRKEGQNVTLSCEQNLNHDAMYWYRQDPGQGLRLIYYSQIVNDFQKGDIAEGYSVSREKKESFPLTVTSAQKNPTAFYLCASRAGYEAFFGQGTRLTVV.

V is TRBV14 and J is TRBJ1-3; D not certain. The germline V gene encodes CDR1 SGHDN and CDR2 FVKESK. V lost 4 bases to trimming and J lost 7 bases, with 20 bases between them. The CDR3 extends over 16 amino acids. The CDR3 DNA reads TGTGCCAGCAGCCCGTACAGAGCCCGCTTCGCCAACACCATATATTTT. Translated: CASSPYRARFANTIYF.